These 7 T cell receptor beta chains came from one sample sequenced in a study of blood T cell repertoires in COVID-19. Method: immunoSEQ multiplex PCR; TCRdb's copy keeps in-frame clones and lacks some. The sample has hundreds of thousands of clones; approximately 90% are singletons. Source material: PBMCs or T cells enriched from blood (not recorded which). These receptors originate from a woman between 18 and 29 years old with acute COVID-19.

This clone was picked up a small number of times. The chain uses TRBV10-3 and TRBJ2-5; 12 bases line up with TRBD2. The CDR3 has 18 amino acids. The V gene's germline CDR1 is ENHRY and CDR2 SYGVKD. The trim removed 4 bases at V and 2 bases at J, leaving 11 bases unmatched. CDR3 DNA sequence: TGTGCCATCAGTGGGAGACTAGCGGGGGAAAAAAGGCAAGAGACCCAGTACTTC. The encoded protein is CAISGRLAGEKRQETQYF.

This chain links TRBV7-3 with TRBJ2-2; 11 bases agree with TRBD2. After removal of 5 bases from V and 0 bases from J, the junction contained 5 bases not matched to a gene. CDR1 and CDR2 (germline): SGHTA, FQGTGA. This CDR3 is 17 amino acids long. CDR3 sequence: CASSRLLAGANTGELFF. The CDR3 nucleotides read TGTGCCAGCAGCCGACTACTAGCGGGGGCGAACACCGGGGAGCTGTTTTTT.

This chain links TRBV7-8 with TRBJ2-1; D not certain. The germline V gene has CDR1 SGHVS and CDR2 FQNEAQ. The CDR3 length is 12 residues. Trimming pared 5 bases from V and 7 bases from J, leaving 9 bases between. CDR3 in DNA: TGTGCCAGCAGCCCCGTGAGTAATGAGCAGTTCTTC. It encodes CASSPVSNEQFF.

The rearrangement links TRBV11-2 to TRBJ1-2; 8 positions agree with TRBD1. V lost 4 bases, J lost 8 bases, and 9 bases stayed unmatched. Germline CDR1 and CDR2: SGHAT and FQNNGV. CDR3 size: 14 residues. The CDR3 is CASSSTGDPLGYTF. CDR3 DNA sequence: TGTGCCAGCAGCTCGACAGGGGACCCCCTGGGCTACACCTTC.

CDR3 amino acids: CASSPTGLAFHEQFF. CDR3 in DNA: TGTGCCAGTAGTCCGACGGGACTAGCATTCCATGAGCAGTTCTTC. The V call is TRBV19, the J call TRBJ2-1; TRBD2 agrees at 9 bases. The CDR3 runs 15 residues. The ends lost 5 bases at V and 8 bases at J; junction bases unmatched: 10. Germline V CDR1 and CDR2: LNHDA, SQIVND (reference sequence).

This rearrangement joins TRBV7-8 to TRBJ2-1, with TRBD2 identical over 12 bases. The germline V gene has CDR1 SGHVS and CDR2 FQNEAQ. This CDR3 comprises 17 residues. The J segment lost 6 bases and the V segment lost 0 bases, leaving 6 bases of the junction unmatched. Here the CDR3 reads CASSLALGLAGTNEQFF. The CDR3 nucleotides are TGTGCCAGCAGCTTAGCGCTTGGACTAGCGGGGACCAATGAGCAGTTCTTC.

This clone has just one count. The chain recombines TRBV9 with TRBJ1-2, with D possibly matching TRBD1 (5 bases). Germline lookup yields CDR1 SGDLS and CDR2 YYNGEE. The CDR3 sequence is 15 residues long. V shed 3 bases and J shed 8 bases, with 20 bases lying between them. CDR3 residues: CASSADLGQGKGYTF. The CDR3 nucleotides are TGTGCCAGCAGCGCCGACCTCGGGCAGGGTAAAGGCTACACCTTC.